Listed below are T cell receptor beta chains from one sample, sequenced in a study of blood T cell repertoires in COVID-19. Profiled with immunoSEQ multiplex PCR; TCRdb holds only in-frame clones, not every one. The sample has approximately 120,000 clones, over 75% seen once. Material: peripheral blood. The receptors shown here come from a woman aged 80 or older with acute or convalescent COVID-19. CDR3s include the opening cysteine and the closing phenylalanine or tryptophan. A D gene is named only where the DNA matches it firmly. Clone size, where shown, is once, few, many, or a class for clones that have expanded.

-	-	TRBV20-1	TRBJ2-3	CSASLRGGSTDTQYF	TGCAGTGCTAGTCTGCGGGGAGGAAGCACAGATACGCAGTATTTT
few	TRBD1	TRBV9	TRBJ1-2	CASSWGQGRGYTF	TGTGCCAGCAGCTGGGGACAGGGCCGGGGCTACACCTTC
-	-	TRBV5-4	TRBJ1-6	CASSFFGGRGSPLHF	TGTGCCAGCAGCTTTTTTGGTGGGCGCGGGTCACCCCTCCACTTT
-	TRBD1	TRBV6-1	TRBJ2-4	CASSEGGQGYIQYF	TGTGCCAGCAGTGAAGGGGGACAGGGATACATTCAGTACTTC
once	-	TRBV7-9	TRBJ2-1	CASSPFSGNKDYNEQFF	TGTGCCAGCAGCCCCTTCTCGGGGAACAAAGATTACAATGAGCAGTTCTTC
-	-	TRBV21-1	TRBJ2-4	CASSKARGEAKNIQYF	TGTGCCAGCAGCAAAGCCCGGGGGGAGGCCAAAAACATTCAGTACTTC
-	TRBD1	TRBV2	TRBJ2-3	CASSRRGRTDTQYF	TGTGCCAGCAGCCGCAGGGGGCGTACAGATACGCAGTATTTT
-	-	TRBV28	TRBJ2-7	CASSLPRVPYEQYF	TGTGCCAGCAGTTTACCCCGGGTACCCTACGAGCAGTACTTC
-	-	TRBV19	TRBJ2-3	CASSIWGDQDTQYF	TGTGCCAGTAGTATATGGGGGGACCAAGATACGCAGTATTTT
-	-	TRBV3-1/TRBV3-2	TRBJ2-3	CASSQGGAITDTQYF	TGTGCCAGCAGCCAAGGGGGCGCAATCACAGATACGCAGTATTTT
-	-	TRBV12-3/TRBV12-4	TRBJ2-7	CASRAGAYEQYF	TGTGCCAGCAGGGCCGGGGCCTACGAGCAGTACTTC
-	TRBD1	TRBV7-2	TRBJ1-5	CASSLRTGDVYSNQPQHF	TGTGCCAGCAGCCTACGGACAGGAGACGTCTATAGCAATCAGCCCCAGCATTTT
-	-	TRBV7-9	TRBJ2-2	CASSLGGKNTGELFF	TGTGCCAGCAGCTTAGGCGGAAAGAACACCGGGGAGCTGTTTTTT
-	TRBD1	TRBV5-4	TRBJ1-1	CASSLAGGRDTEAFF	TGTGCCAGCAGCTTGGCAGGGGGCCGAGACACTGAAGCTTTCTTT
-	-	TRBV15	TRBJ2-5	CATSRGRGGPGETQYF	TGTGCCACCAGCAGAGGACGAGGAGGTCCAGGAGAGACCCAGTACTTC
once	-	TRBV5-5	TRBJ1-5	CASSLMGRQDHQPQHF	TGTGCCAGCAGCTTGATGGGCCGACAGGATCATCAGCCCCAGCATTTT
-	-	TRBV27	TRBJ2-1	CASSWFRGSGNNEQFF	TGTGCCAGCAGTTGGTTCCGGGGTAGCGGAAACAATGAGCAGTTCTTC
-	-	TRBV6-5	TRBJ1-2	CASSYSGGPRGYTF	TGTGCCAGCAGTTACTCGGGGGGGCCTCGAGGCTACACCTTC
-	-	TRBV20-1	TRBJ1-1	CSASTGDSSEAFF	TGCAGTGCTAGTACTGGTGACAGCTCTGAAGCTTTCTTT
-	-	TRBV27	TRBJ1-5	CASRRSGGYNQPQHF	TGTGCCAGCAGACGCAGTGGGGGGTACAATCAGCCCCAGCATTTT
few	-	TRBV4-1	TRBJ2-7	CASSQVFGTSNHEQYF	TGCGCCAGCAGCCAAGTATTTGGGACTTCCAACCACGAGCAGTACTTC